A selection of T cell receptor beta chains follows, all from one sample in a study of blood T cell repertoires in COVID-19. Here immunoSEQ multiplex PCR was the method, and the copy in TCRdb shows in-frame clones only, minus some. The data contain approximately 190,000 clones, over 75% of them singletons. Sequencing was carried out using peripheral blood. The origin of the receptors is a man aged 80 or over with acute or convalescent COVID-19. CDR3s include the opening cysteine and the closing phenylalanine or tryptophan. D genes are given only for firm matches. Only some rows state a clone size, as once, few, many or a class for expanded clones.

abundance: -; j_gene: TRBJ2-5; d_gene: -; v_gene: TRBV2; len: 12; CDR3nt: TGTGCCAGCAGCCTTATTCAAGAGACCCAGTACTTC; CDR3aa: CASSLIQETQYF
abundance: -; j_gene: TRBJ1-5; d_gene: TRBD1; v_gene: TRBV5-1; len: 15; CDR3nt: TGCGCCAGCAGCTTGGCGGGGACAGGGGAGCAGCCCCAGCATTTT; CDR3aa: CASSLAGTGEQPQHF
abundance: few; j_gene: TRBJ2-5; d_gene: TRBD2; v_gene: TRBV5-4; len: 15; CDR3nt: TGTGCCAGCAGCTTGCCTGGCGGGAGGGAAGAGACCCAGTACTTC; CDR3aa: CASSLPGGREETQYF
abundance: -; j_gene: TRBJ1-1; d_gene: -; v_gene: TRBV28; len: 14; CDR3nt: TGTGCCAGCAGTTCACCAGGGATTCTCGCTGAAGCTTTCTTT; CDR3aa: CASSSPGILAEAFF
abundance: -; j_gene: TRBJ1-6; d_gene: TRBD1; v_gene: TRBV5-1; len: 16; CDR3nt: TGCGCCAGCAGCCCGGACAGGTACTCCTATAATTCACCCCTCCACTTT; CDR3aa: CASSPDRYSYNSPLHF
abundance: -; j_gene: TRBJ1-6; d_gene: -; v_gene: TRBV5-1; len: 15; CDR3nt: TGCGCCAGCAGCGCGTTCCCGGCGGATAATTCACCCCTCCACTTT; CDR3aa: CASSAFPADNSPLHF
abundance: -; j_gene: TRBJ1-2; d_gene: -; v_gene: TRBV5-1; len: 16; CDR3nt: TGCGCCAGCAGCTCGGGGAGGGTGCAAGCTAACTATGGCTACACCTTC; CDR3aa: CASSSGRVQANYGYTF
abundance: -; j_gene: TRBJ2-7; d_gene: TRBD1; v_gene: TRBV2; len: 14; CDR3nt: TGTGCCAGCAGTGGACAGGGGCTCCCCTACGAGCAGTACTTC; CDR3aa: CASSGQGLPYEQYF
abundance: -; j_gene: TRBJ1-2; d_gene: -; v_gene: TRBV28; len: 11; CDR3nt: TGTGCCAGCAGCGTTAACTATGGCTACACCTTC; CDR3aa: CASSVNYGYTF
abundance: once; j_gene: TRBJ2-5; d_gene: TRBD2; v_gene: TRBV3-1/TRBV3-2; len: 15; CDR3nt: TGTGCCAGCAATCCATCAGGCGGGGGCCAAGAGACCCAGTACTTC; CDR3aa: CASNPSGGGQETQYF
abundance: -; j_gene: TRBJ2-2; d_gene: TRBD2; v_gene: TRBV14; len: 15; CDR3nt: TGTGCCAGCAGCCGAAGCGGGAGACGCACCGGGGAGCTGTTTTTT; CDR3aa: CASSRSGRRTGELFF
abundance: -; j_gene: TRBJ2-7; d_gene: TRBD2; v_gene: TRBV27; len: 17; CDR3nt: TGTGCCAGCAGTTCGAGATTGGGGACTAGCGGGCTCGGGGAGCAGTACTTC; CDR3aa: CASSSRLGTSGLGEQYF
abundance: -; j_gene: TRBJ2-3; d_gene: -; v_gene: TRBV19; len: 16; CDR3nt: TGTGCCAGTAGTTTTTGGGCCCAGACAAAAGCAGATACGCAGTATTTT; CDR3aa: CASSFWAQTKADTQYF
abundance: -; j_gene: TRBJ1-1; d_gene: -; v_gene: TRBV18; len: 13; CDR3nt: TGTGCCAGCTCCCTAAAGCGGGGGGGTTCGGCTTTCTTT; CDR3aa: CASSLKRGGSAFF
abundance: -; j_gene: TRBJ1-6; d_gene: TRBD1; v_gene: TRBV6-5; len: 14; CDR3nt: TGTGCCAGCACCAAGACAGGGGATAATTCACCCCTCCACTTT; CDR3aa: CASTKTGDNSPLHF
abundance: -; j_gene: TRBJ1-2; d_gene: -; v_gene: TRBV7-2; len: 13; CDR3nt: TGTGCCAGCAGCTCGCAGGGTACGGGCGGCTACACCTTC; CDR3aa: CASSSQGTGGYTF
abundance: -; j_gene: TRBJ2-5; d_gene: -; v_gene: TRBV23-1; len: 12; CDR3nt: TGCGCCAGCATGCCGGAGCAAGAGACCCAGTACTTC; CDR3aa: CASMPEQETQYF
abundance: -; j_gene: TRBJ2-2; d_gene: -; v_gene: TRBV6-5; len: 14; CDR3nt: TGTGCCAGCACCAGGCTAGGGGACACCGGGGAGCTGTTTTTT; CDR3aa: CASTRLGDTGELFF
abundance: -; j_gene: TRBJ2-3; d_gene: TRBD1; v_gene: TRBV6-5; len: 14; CDR3nt: TGTGCCAGCAGGCAAACGACAGGGGCAGATACGCAGTATTTT; CDR3aa: CASRQTTGADTQYF
abundance: -; j_gene: TRBJ1-5; d_gene: -; v_gene: TRBV6-5; len: 13; CDR3nt: TGTGCCAGCACTCGACAGATTAATCAGCCCCAGCATTTT; CDR3aa: CASTRQINQPQHF
abundance: -; j_gene: TRBJ2-1; d_gene: TRBD2; v_gene: TRBV29-1; len: 14; CDR3nt: TGCAGCGTGAAGACGACTAGCCGGTACAATGAGCAGTTCTTC; CDR3aa: CSVKTTSRYNEQFF
abundance: few; j_gene: TRBJ1-1; d_gene: -; v_gene: TRBV6-6; len: 11; CDR3nt: TGTGCCAGCAGCGTACAGGGATTGGCTTTCTTT; CDR3aa: CASSVQGLAFF
abundance: once; j_gene: TRBJ2-7; d_gene: -; v_gene: TRBV9; len: 17; CDR3nt: TGTGCCAGCAGCGTTGGGGTGGGGGCAGGGCGAACCTACGAGCAGTACTTC; CDR3aa: CASSVGVGAGRTYEQYF
abundance: -; j_gene: TRBJ2-1; d_gene: -; v_gene: TRBV27; len: 15; CDR3nt: TGTGCCAGCAGTGGGAGCCACGGGAGTAGGAATGAGCAGTTCTTC; CDR3aa: CASSGSHGSRNEQFF
abundance: -; j_gene: TRBJ1-5; d_gene: -; v_gene: TRBV28; len: 13; CDR3nt: TGTGCCAGCAGTGGGGCCCTTAATCAGCCCCAGCATTTT; CDR3aa: CASSGALNQPQHF
abundance: -; j_gene: TRBJ1-2; d_gene: -; v_gene: TRBV12-3/TRBV12-4; len: 12; CDR3nt: TGTGCCAGCAGTTTCACGGGCTATGGCTACACCTTC; CDR3aa: CASSFTGYGYTF